Described below is a single TCR beta chain sequence and its context. Libraries were prepared by immunoSEQ multiplex PCR; TCRdb keeps only in-frame clonotypes and omits some of them. The sample lists roughly 1 million clones, around 78% seen once, with approximately 0.5% in the top ten. This sample was taken from a study of shared clonotypes between healthy human individuals. Study summary: Each donor contributed plates that comprised three CD4 naive, three CD4 memory, two CD8 naive and one CD8 memory.

CDR1 and CDR2 (germline): SGHDT, YYEEEE. The length of the CDR3 is 15 residues. V dropped 0 bases and J dropped 4 bases, with 11 bases sitting between them. The chain recombines TRBV5-6 with TRBJ1-3; D perhaps matches TRBD1 (5 bases). The receptor was derived from a man aged 18 to 35 in good health. Some clones in this sample may be carry-over from other donors' samples. The sample was memory CD4+ T cells from PBMCs. This sample's subset: CD45RA-negative fraction. The CDR3 sequence: CASSLGAGLGNTIYF. The DNA of the CDR3 is TGTGCCAGCAGCTTGGGGGCAGGGTTGGGAAACACCATATATTTT.